This T cell receptor beta chain was profiled in a study of T-cell reconstitution after alpha-beta-depleted transplantation in children. Preparation of the TCRbeta library involved a method that used unique molecular identifiers. Via MiXCR, TCRdb re-called the PCR reads, giving one row per CDR3 protein. The table records about 980,000 distinct CDR3 sequences, around 30% of them present only once. Germline CDR1 reads SGHRS; CDR2 reads YFSETQ. The CDR3 is 16 residues long. V gave up 2 bases and J gave up 10 bases; unmatched junction bases: 11. Turning to this clonotype: Its cognate antigen is unknown.

Study-wide findings and caveats: Diversity and T-cell counts at one year after transplant derived mostly from new T cells. Day-60 TCRbeta diversity that was high in some patients was derived from surviving recipient T cells and thymic progenitors. There were reportedly several hundred expanded graft clones from which alpha-beta T cells came about two months after transplant.

The chain combines TRBV5-1 with TRBJ2-1; 11 positions agree with TRBD2. The clonotype comes from a boy younger than two who had a stem cell transplant for SCID, so the T cells may come from the graft donor. The starting material was PBMCs, mostly from graft donor cells, obtained 360 days after TCRalphabeta/CD19-depleted stem cell transplant. The DNA of the CDR3 is TGCGCCAGCAGCTTCCGTACTAGCGGGGGACGTGGAGAGCAGTTCTTC. Translated, it gives CASSFRTSGGRGEQFF.